The T cell receptor (beta chain) described here comes from a study of T cells in Graves' hyperthyroidism and ophthalmopathy. Study at large: Peripheral blood was taken when the disease was first diagnosed, before any treatment began.

The TCR beta CDR3 regions underwent amplification using RNA transcripts as the source. RT-PCR in the first round (using the HTBI primer set) targeted the TCR CDR3. In TCRdb, the multiplex PCR reads were re-called with MiXCR into one record per CDR3 protein. The repertoire holds under 300,000 distinct CDR3 sequences, 22% seen once, with 50% to 75% in the top ten. There are 14 residues in the CDR3. CDR1 is SGHRS, CDR2 YFSETQ, per germline. Trimming took 0 bases from V and 5 from J; bases not matched to a gene: 3. The sample holds many counts of this clonotype. Patients affected by ophthalmopathy presented a Clinical Activity Score of at least 3, a NOSPECS grade of at least 4, and disease duration below 3 months. Pregnant or lactating patients were excluded, as were those with uncontrolled infection or other autoimmune disease. Diagnostic assessment was based on clinical symptoms, serum thyroxine and TRAb, thyroid ultrasound and orbital computed tomography.

The chain employs TRBV5-1 and TRBJ2-7; 9 bases map to TRBD2. This clonotype was sampled from a man under 40 with Graves' ophthalmopathy. Input material: blood. The CDR3 nucleotides are TGCGCCAGCAGCTTGGTGGTAGCGGGAGACGAGCAGTACTTC. Translation: CASSLVVAGDEQYF.